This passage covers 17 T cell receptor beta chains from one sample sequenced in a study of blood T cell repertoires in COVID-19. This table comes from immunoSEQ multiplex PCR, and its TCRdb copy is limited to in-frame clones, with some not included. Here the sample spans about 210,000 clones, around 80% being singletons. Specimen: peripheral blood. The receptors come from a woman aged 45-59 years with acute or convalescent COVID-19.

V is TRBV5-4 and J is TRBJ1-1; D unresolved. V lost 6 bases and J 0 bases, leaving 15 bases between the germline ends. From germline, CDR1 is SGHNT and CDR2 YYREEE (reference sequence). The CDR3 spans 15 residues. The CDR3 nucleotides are TGTGCCAGCACTGACGACGACACACTGAACACTGAAGCTTTCTTT. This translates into CASTDDDTLNTEAFF.

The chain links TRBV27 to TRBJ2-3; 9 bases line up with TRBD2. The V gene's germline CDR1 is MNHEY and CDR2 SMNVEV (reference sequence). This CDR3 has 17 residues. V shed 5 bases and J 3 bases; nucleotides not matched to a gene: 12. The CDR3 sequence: CASSVPTSGKGTDTQYF. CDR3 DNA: TGTGCCAGCAGTGTCCCGACTAGCGGAAAAGGGACAGATACGCAGTATTTT.

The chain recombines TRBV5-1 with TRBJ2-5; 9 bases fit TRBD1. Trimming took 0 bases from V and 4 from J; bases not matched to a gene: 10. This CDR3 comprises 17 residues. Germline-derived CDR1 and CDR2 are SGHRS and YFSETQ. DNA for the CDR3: TGCGCCAGCAGCTTGGGGACCGTACGGACAGGGGTAGAGACCCAGTACTTC. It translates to CASSLGTVRTGVETQYF.

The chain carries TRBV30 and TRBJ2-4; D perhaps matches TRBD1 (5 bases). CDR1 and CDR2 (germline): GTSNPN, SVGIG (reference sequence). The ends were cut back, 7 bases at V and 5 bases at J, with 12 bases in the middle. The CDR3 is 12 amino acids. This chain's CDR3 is CAFPETENIQYF. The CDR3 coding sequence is TGTGCCTTCCCCGAGACAGAAAACATTCAGTACTTC.

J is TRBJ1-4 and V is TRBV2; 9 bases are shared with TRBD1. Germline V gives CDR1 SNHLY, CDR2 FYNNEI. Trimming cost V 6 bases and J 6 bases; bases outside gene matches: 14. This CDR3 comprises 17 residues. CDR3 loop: CASSPGTGRNVHEKLFF. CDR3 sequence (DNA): TGTGCCAGCAGCCCTGGGACAGGGAGGAATGTACATGAAAAACTGTTTTTT.

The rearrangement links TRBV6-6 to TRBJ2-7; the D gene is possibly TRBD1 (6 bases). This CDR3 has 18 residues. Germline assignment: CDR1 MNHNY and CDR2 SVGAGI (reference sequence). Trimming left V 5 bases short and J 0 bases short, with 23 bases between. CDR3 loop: CASSPPLADRSFSYEQYF. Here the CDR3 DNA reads TGTGCCAGCAGTCCTCCCCTTGCCGACAGGTCTTTCTCCTACGAGCAGTACTTC.

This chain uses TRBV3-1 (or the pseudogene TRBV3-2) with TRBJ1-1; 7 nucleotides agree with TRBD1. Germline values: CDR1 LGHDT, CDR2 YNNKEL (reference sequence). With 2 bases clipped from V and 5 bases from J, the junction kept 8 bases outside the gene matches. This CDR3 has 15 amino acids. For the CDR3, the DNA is TGTGCCAGCAGCCAATCAGACAGGGCGGAAACTGAAGCTTTCTTT. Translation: CASSQSDRAETEAFF.

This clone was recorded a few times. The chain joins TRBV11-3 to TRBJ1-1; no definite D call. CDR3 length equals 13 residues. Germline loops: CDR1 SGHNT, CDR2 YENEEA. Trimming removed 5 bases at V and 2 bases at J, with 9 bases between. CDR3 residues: CASSEEANTEAFF. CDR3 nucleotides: TGTGCCAGCAGCGAGGAGGCTAACACTGAAGCTTTCTTT.

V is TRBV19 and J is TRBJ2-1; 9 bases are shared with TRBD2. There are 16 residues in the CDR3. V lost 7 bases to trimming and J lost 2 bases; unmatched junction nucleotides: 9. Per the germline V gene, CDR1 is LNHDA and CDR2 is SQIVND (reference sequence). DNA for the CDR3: TGTGCCAGTATTTTCTCGGCGGGAGGGCCCTACAATGAGCAGTTCTTC. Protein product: CASIFSAGGPYNEQFF. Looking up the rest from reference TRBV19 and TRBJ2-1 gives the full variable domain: DGGITQSPKYLFRKEGQNVTLSCEQNLNHDAMYWYRQDPGQGLRLIYYSQIVNDFQKGDIAEGYSVSREKKESFPLTVTSAQKNPTAFYLCASIFSAGGPYNEQFFGPGTRLTVL.

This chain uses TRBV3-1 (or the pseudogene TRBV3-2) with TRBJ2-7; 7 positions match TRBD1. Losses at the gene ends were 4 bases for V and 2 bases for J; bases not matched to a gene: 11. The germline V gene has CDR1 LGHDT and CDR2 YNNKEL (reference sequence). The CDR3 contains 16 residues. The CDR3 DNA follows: TGTGCCAGCAGCCGCTCAGGGGGTACTACGGCCTACGAGCAGTACTTC. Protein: CASSRSGGTTAYEQYF.

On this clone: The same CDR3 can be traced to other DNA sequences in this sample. The CDR3 is CASSLGLGQNYGYTF. The CDR3 region has the DNA TGCGCCAGCAGCCTGGGTTTGGGACAGAACTATGGCTACACCTTC. The chain is built from TRBV5-1 and TRBJ1-2; 7 bases are shared with TRBD1. The CDR3 sequence is 15 residues long. V gave up 4 bases and J gave up 2 bases; unmatched junction bases: 8. The germline V gene encodes CDR1 SGHRS and CDR2 YFSETQ. The full variable domain, rest sourced from reference TRBV5-1 and TRBJ1-2, is KAGVTQTPRYLIKTRGQQVTLSCSPISGHRSVSWYQQTPGQGLQFLFEYFSETQRNKGNFPGRFSGRQFSNSRSEMNVSTLELGDSALYLCASSLGLGQNYGYTFGSGTRLTVV.

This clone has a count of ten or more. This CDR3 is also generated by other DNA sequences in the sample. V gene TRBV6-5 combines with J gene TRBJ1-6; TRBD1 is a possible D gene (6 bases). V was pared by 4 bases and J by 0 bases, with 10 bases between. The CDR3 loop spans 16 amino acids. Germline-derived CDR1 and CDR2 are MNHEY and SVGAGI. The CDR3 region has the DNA TGTGCCAGCAGTTCCACGGACAGCTCCTATAATTCACCCCTCCACTTT. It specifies CASSSTDSSYNSPLHF.

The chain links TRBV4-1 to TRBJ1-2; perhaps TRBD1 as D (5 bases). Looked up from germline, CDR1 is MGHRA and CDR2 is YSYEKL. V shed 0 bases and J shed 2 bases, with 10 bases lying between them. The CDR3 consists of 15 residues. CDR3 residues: CASSQDPDSNYGYTF. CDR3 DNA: TGCGCCAGCAGCCAAGATCCCGACAGCAACTATGGCTACACCTTC.

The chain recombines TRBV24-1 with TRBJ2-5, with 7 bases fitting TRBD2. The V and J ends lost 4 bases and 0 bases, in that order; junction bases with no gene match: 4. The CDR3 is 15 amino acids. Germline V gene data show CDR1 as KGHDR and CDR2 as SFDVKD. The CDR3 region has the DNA TGTGCCACCAGTGACGTACTAGCGAACCAAGAGACCCAGTACTTC. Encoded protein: CATSDVLANQETQYF.

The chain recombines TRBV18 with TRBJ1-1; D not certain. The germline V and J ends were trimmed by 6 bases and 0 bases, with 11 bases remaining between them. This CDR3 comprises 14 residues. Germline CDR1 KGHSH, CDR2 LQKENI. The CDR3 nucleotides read TGTGCCAGCTCCGCAAAGACTGTGAACACTGAAGCTTTCTTT. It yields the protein CASSAKTVNTEAFF.

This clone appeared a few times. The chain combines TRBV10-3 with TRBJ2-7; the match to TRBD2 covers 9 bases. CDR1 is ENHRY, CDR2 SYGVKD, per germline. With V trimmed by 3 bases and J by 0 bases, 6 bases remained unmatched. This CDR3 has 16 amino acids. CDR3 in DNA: TGTGCCATCAGTGACACTAGCGGGTCCAGCTCCTACGAGCAGTACTTC. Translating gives CAISDTSGSSSYEQYF.

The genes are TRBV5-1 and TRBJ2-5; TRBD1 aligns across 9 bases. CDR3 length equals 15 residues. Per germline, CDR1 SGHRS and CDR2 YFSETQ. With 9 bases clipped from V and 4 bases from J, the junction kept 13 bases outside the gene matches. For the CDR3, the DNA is TGCGCCACCGCAACCGGGACAGGGATGGGAGAGACCCAGTACTTC. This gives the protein CATATGTGMGETQYF.